The 15 T cell receptor beta chains below all came from one sample that was sequenced in a study of cytomegalovirus exposure and HLA in healthy donors. The PCR used 60 Vbeta and 13 Jbeta primers. Clones were sequenced by immunoSEQ multiplex PCR, and TCRdb holds only the in-frame ones, with some missing. This table holds about 160,000 clones, about 85% found once. The material sequenced was PBMCs. Receptors originate from a man in his forties or fifties in good health and CMV-seropositive.

The CDR3 loop is CAWTRDRGHQPQHF. Written as DNA, the CDR3 is TGTGCCTGGACCCGGGACAGGGGTCATCAGCCCCAGCATTTT. The rearrangement joins TRBV30 to TRBJ1-5; 10 bases align to TRBD1. CDR1 GTSNPN and CDR2 SVGIG come from the germline V gene (reference sequence). Trimming removed 4 bases from V and 5 bases from J; junction bases left unmatched: 5. CDR3 length: 14 amino acids.

This chain joins TRBV7-3 and TRBJ1-1; maybe TRBD1 (6 bases). The CDR3 is 13 amino acids. The V end was cut by 2 bases, the J end by 5 bases, with 9 bases between. The germline V gene encodes CDR1 SGHTA and CDR2 FQGTGA. CDR3 loop: CASSLGQGTEAFF. The CDR3 DNA sequence: TGTGCCAGCAGCTTAGGCCAGGGGACTGAAGCTTTCTTT.

The chain uses TRBV9 and TRBJ1-6, with D unclear. This CDR3 has 12 amino acids. Germline values: CDR1 SGDLS, CDR2 YYNGEE. Trimming cost V 2 bases and J 12 bases, with 9 bases left between them. The chain's CDR3 is CASSVPFGPLHF. The CDR3 DNA sequence: TGTGCCAGCAGCGTCCCGTTCGGACCCCTCCACTTT.

CDR3 DNA sequence: TGTGCCAGCAGCCCTACAGGGGGCGTAAAGACCCAGTACTTC. Protein: CASSPTGGVKTQYF. The chain combines TRBV9 with TRBJ2-5; 9 nucleotides align to TRBD1. In germline, CDR1 is SGDLS, CDR2 YYNGEE. This CDR3 comprises 14 residues. The V gene end was trimmed by 4 bases and the J gene end by 6 bases; junction bases not matched to a gene: 7.

This chain uses TRBV9 with TRBJ2-1; 7 positions agree with TRBD1. After removal of 1 base from V and 2 bases from J, the junction contained 3 bases not matched to a gene. CDR1 is SGDLS and CDR2 is YYNGEE in the germline V gene. The CDR3 is made up of 15 amino acids. This CDR3 is CASSVQGDTYNEQFF. CDR3 coding DNA: TGTGCCAGCAGCGTACAGGGGGACACCTACAATGAGCAGTTCTTC.

DNA for the CDR3: TGTGCCAGCAGTCCTAGCCGCTACGAGCAGTACTTC. It specifies CASSPSRYEQYF. This rearrangement joins TRBV6-6 to TRBJ2-7; perhaps TRBD2 as D (5 bases). Germline CDR1 is MNHNY and CDR2 is SVGAGI (reference sequence). The V gene lost 5 bases and the J gene lost 3 bases, with 8 bases spanning the gap. This CDR3 is 12 amino acids long.

This chain joins TRBV30 and TRBJ1-2; TRBD1 matches at 8 bases. There are 14 residues in the CDR3. CDR1 GTSNPN and CDR2 SVGIG come from the germline V gene (reference sequence). V trimming: 4 bases; J trimming: 4 bases; junction bases outside the gene matches: 8. The CDR3 DNA follows: TGTGCCTGGATACAGGGGGGGCGGTCCTATGGCTACACCTTC. Its translation: CAWIQGGRSYGYTF.

The J gene is TRBJ1-2, the V gene TRBV30, with a weak D call TRBD1 (6 bases). Looked up from germline, CDR1 is GTSNPN and CDR2 is SVGIG (reference sequence). The CDR3 runs 16 residues. V was clipped by 0 bases and J by 2 bases, with 16 bases between them. CDR3 nucleotide sequence: TGTGCCTGGAGTGTGGGCGGCGGGGGCTCCAACTATGGCTACACCTTC. Its translation: CAWSVGGGGSNYGYTF.

The CDR3 loop is CASSLGGGPYEQYF. The CDR3 nucleotides are TGTGCCAGCAGCTTAGGCGGCGGCCCCTACGAGCAGTACTTC. The V and J genes are TRBV11-1 and TRBJ2-7; D remains unclear. V was clipped by 1 base and J by 2 bases, with 9 bases between them. CDR1 is SGHAT, CDR2 FQDESV, per germline (reference sequence). CDR3 length: 14 amino acids.

This clone showed up just a few times. This sequence joins TRBV19 and TRBJ1-1, with no clear D. This CDR3 region has 14 residues. V was trimmed by 7 bases and J by 0 bases, leaving 12 bases between them. Looked up from germline, CDR1 is LNHDA and CDR2 is SQIVND (reference sequence). CDR3 nucleotides: TGTGCCAGTAACTACGGAGGAATGAACACTGAAGCTTTCTTT. It translates to CASNYGGMNTEAFF.

The J gene is TRBJ1-1, the V gene TRBV5-1, with 7 bases that match TRBD1. This CDR3 region has 14 residues. CDR1 and CDR2 (germline): SGHRS, YFSETQ. The J segment lost 6 bases and the V segment lost 0 bases, leaving 5 bases of the junction unmatched. CDR3 DNA: TGCGCCAGCAGCTTGGCCCGACAGGGATCTGAAGCTTTCTTT. Translated, it gives CASSLARQGSEAFF.

The chain is built from TRBV6-1 and TRBJ2-7; D is possibly TRBD2 (6 bases). The germline CDR1 and CDR2 sequences are MNHNS and SASEGT. The CDR3 sequence is 15 residues long. V was trimmed by 6 bases and J by 3 bases, leaving 18 bases between them. The CDR3 reads CASSPHGGELYEQYF. DNA of the CDR3: TGTGCCAGCAGCCCCCACGGGGGTGAACTCTACGAGCAGTACTTC.

A few counts support this clone. The J gene is TRBJ2-1, the V gene TRBV4-2, with D possibly being TRBD2 (6 bases). CDR1 and CDR2 (germline): LGHNA, YNFKEQ. The CDR3 loop spans 15 amino acids. V was clipped by 0 bases and J by 4 bases, with 10 bases between them. As DNA, the CDR3 is TGTGCCAGCAGCCAAGACCGACTAGGGTACAATGAGCAGTTCTTC. This translates into CASSQDRLGYNEQFF.

This clone was seen only a few times. CDR3 sequence reads: CASSYGGDTQYF. CDR3 in DNA: TGTGCCAGCAGCTATGGAGGAGATACGCAGTATTTT. The V gene is TRBV28, the J gene TRBJ2-3; possibly TRBD2 for D (5 bases). V was shortened by 6 bases and J by 5 bases, with 9 bases between the two germline ends. The CDR3 sequence is 12 residues long. CDR1 MDHEN and CDR2 SYDVKM come from the germline V gene.

V usage is TRBV2 and J usage is TRBJ2-1; TRBD2 matches 11 bases. The V gene's germline CDR1 is SNHLY and CDR2 FYNNEI. J gave up 15 bases and V 6 bases, and 7 bases lay outside the gene matches. The CDR3 length is 12 residues. CDR3 nucleotide sequence: TGTGCCAGCAGGGAGACTAGCGGGGTTTGGTTCTTC. Encoded protein: CASRETSGVWFF.